This TCR beta chain appears in the sequencing data of a study of T-cell reconstitution after alpha-beta-depleted transplantation in children. Many counts were recorded for this clonotype. This sample's TCRbeta library carried unique molecular identifier barcodes. In TCRdb, the PCR reads were re-called with MiXCR into one record per CDR3 protein. This table has roughly 590,000 distinct CDR3 sequences, approximately 15% appearing once. Sequencing used PBMCs from the stem cell graft donor, obtained from the stem cell graft. The origin of this receptor is a human donor who donated a stem cell graft to a child with acute myeloid leukemia.

The CDR3: CASSPASGWISSSYNEQFF. DNA for the CDR3: TGCGCCAGCAGCCCTGCCAGCGGCTGGATCTCAAGCTCCTACAATGAGCAGTTCTTC. The V gene is TRBV5-1, the J gene TRBJ2-1, with D possibly matching TRBD2 (5 bases). V gave up 4 bases and J gave up 0 bases, with 23 bases separating them. Germline V gene sequence: CDR1 SGHRS, CDR2 YFSETQ. The CDR3 runs 19 residues.